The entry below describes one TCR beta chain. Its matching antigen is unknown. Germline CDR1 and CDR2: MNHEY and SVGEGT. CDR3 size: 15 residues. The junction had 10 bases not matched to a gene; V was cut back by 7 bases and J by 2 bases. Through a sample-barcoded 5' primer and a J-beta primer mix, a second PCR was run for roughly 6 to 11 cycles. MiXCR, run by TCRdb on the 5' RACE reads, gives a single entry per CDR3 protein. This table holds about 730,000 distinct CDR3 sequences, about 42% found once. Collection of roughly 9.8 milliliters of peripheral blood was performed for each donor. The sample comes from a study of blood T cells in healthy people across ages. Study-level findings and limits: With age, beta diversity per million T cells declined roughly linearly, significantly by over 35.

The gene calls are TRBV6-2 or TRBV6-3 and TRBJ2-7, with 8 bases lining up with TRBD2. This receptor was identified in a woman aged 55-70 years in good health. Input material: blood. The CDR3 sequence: CASTLGVAGPYEQYF. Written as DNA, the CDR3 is TGTGCCAGCACCCTCGGGGTAGCGGGACCCTACGAGCAGTACTTC.